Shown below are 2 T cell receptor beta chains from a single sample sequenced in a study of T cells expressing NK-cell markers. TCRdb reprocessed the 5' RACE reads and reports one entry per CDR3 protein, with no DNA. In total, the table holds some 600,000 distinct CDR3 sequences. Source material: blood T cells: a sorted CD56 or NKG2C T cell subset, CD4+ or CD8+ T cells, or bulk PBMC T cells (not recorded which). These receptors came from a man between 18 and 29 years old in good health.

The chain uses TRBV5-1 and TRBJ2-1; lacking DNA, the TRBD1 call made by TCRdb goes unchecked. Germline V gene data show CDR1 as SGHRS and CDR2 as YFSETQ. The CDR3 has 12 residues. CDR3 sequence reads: CASSQPPGEQFF.

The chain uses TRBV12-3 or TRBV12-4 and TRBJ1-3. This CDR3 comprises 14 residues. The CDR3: CASSLGSFRNTIYF.